The T cell receptor (beta chain) under discussion was sequenced for a study of blood T cell repertoires in COVID-19. About the research overall: Researchers got acute and convalescent COVID-19 samples from the United States, Italy and Spain. T cells, B-cell-depleted T cells, or PBMCs supplied cDNA or gDNA.

TCRdb keeps only in-frame clones here, not all; method: immunoSEQ multiplex PCR. The table includes about 490,000 clones, 70% to 90% detected once. This receptor was taken from a human donor in a cohort sampled during active COVID-19. Sequenced sample: peripheral blood.

The CDR3 loop is CASSQDHGSYEQYF. The CDR3 bases are TGTGCCAGCAGCCAAGATCACGGTTCCTACGAGCAGTACTTC. This chain links TRBV4-2 with TRBJ2-7; no clear D. Trimming left V 0 bases short and J 1 base short, with 7 bases between. Germline V gene sequence: CDR1 LGHNA, CDR2 YNFKEQ. CDR3 length equals 14 residues.